This T cell receptor (beta chain) was identified in a study of T-cell memory formation after mild COVID-19. TCRdb independently ran MiXCR on the 5' RACE reads; one entry per CDR3 protein. Of hundreds of thousands of distinct CDR3 sequences listed, more than 20% are singletons. To note about this clonotype: Antigen specificity is unknown.

Study outcomes and limitations: Clones contracting day 15 to 85 were balanced CD4/CD8; later expanders leaned CD4+. Pre-infection memory contained some responding clones, which suggested that cross-reactive memory had joined.

The origin of this receptor is an adult woman who had mild COVID-19 (a few samples of this study predate the infection). Cell type and time point are not known. Sequenced: PBMCs or a T cell subset sorted from them (not recorded which).

The CDR3 DNA reads as TGTGCCAGCAGGTCTGGTTCCGGGAATACCTACGAGCAGTACTTC. Protein sequence: CASRSGSGNTYEQYF. The genes are TRBV2 and TRBJ2-7; D may be TRBD2 (5 bases). This CDR3 has 15 residues. With 6 bases removed from V and 2 bases from J, the gap between germline ends came to 17 bases. Per the germline V gene, CDR1 is SNHLY and CDR2 is FYNNEI.